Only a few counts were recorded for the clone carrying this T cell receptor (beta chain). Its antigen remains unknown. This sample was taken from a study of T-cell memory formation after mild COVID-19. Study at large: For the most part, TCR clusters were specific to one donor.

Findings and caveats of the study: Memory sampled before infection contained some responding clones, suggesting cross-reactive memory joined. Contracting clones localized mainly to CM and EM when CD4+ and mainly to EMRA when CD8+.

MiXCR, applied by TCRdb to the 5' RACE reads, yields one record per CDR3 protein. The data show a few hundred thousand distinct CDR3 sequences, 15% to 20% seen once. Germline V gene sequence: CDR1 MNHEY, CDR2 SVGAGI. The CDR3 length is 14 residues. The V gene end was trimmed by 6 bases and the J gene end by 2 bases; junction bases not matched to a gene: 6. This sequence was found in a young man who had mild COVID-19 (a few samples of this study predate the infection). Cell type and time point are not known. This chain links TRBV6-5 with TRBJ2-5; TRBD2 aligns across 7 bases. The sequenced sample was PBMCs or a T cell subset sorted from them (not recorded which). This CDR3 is CASRPAGPQETQYF. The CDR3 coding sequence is TGTGCCAGCAGACCAGCGGGGCCTCAAGAGACCCAGTACTTC.